The sequence of this T cell receptor (beta chain) was determined in a study of cytomegalovirus exposure and HLA in healthy donors. The PCR contained 60 Vbeta and 13 Jbeta primers. Sequencing used immunoSEQ multiplex PCR; TCRdb keeps in-frame clones, though not all of them. The repertoire includes about 100,000 clones, around 76% of them detected once, and 3.5% to 4% sits in the top ten. Germline V gene data show CDR1 as LNHDA and CDR2 as SQIVND (reference sequence). The V and J ends lost 5 bases and 7 bases respectively, with 11 bases between them. The CDR3 loop spans 13 amino acids. The chain employs TRBV19 and TRBJ2-2; TRBD1 is a possible D gene (6 bases). The sequence derives from a woman aged 45-60 years in good health and CMV-seropositive. Sequencing input: PBMCs. The CDR3 DNA follows: TGTGCCAGTAGTTATACAGGGAACGGGGAGCTGTTTTTT. Its translation is CASSYTGNGELFF. The full variable domain, in which reference TRBV19 and TRBJ2-2 provide the parts outside the CDR3, is DGGITQSPKYLFRKEGQNVTLSCEQNLNHDAMYWYRQDPGQGLRLIYYSQIVNDFQKGDIAEGYSVSREKKESFPLTVTSAQKNPTAFYLCASSYTGNGELFFGEGSRLTVL.